The clone carrying this T cell receptor beta chain was counted only a few times. Germline V gene data show CDR1 as MNHEY and CDR2 as SVGAGI. V was clipped by 2 bases and J by 1 base, with 4 bases between them. The CDR3 totals 13 residues. The data stem from a study of identical twins. MiXCR, applied by TCRdb to the 5' RACE reads, yields one record per CDR3 protein. The sample has more than 350,000 distinct CDR3 sequences, roughly 9% seen once. The rearrangement joins TRBV6-5 to TRBJ2-3; D is uncertain. Sequenced: naive T cells sorted from blood. The source of this sequence is a woman aged 45-65 years in good health. CDR3 in amino acids: CASSYVGTDTQYF. DNA of the CDR3: TGTGCCAGCAGTTACGTCGGCACAGATACGCAGTATTTT.